The 23 T cell receptor beta chains below were found in one sample sequenced in a study of blood T cell repertoires in COVID-19. Repertoires were generated with immunoSEQ multiplex PCR, while TCRdb's copy carries only in-frame clones and drops some. This table has 230,000 or so clones, 80% to 90% appearing once. Sequencing was done on a sample of peripheral blood. The source is a middle-aged man who had recovered from COVID-19.

This chain joins TRBV12-3 or TRBV12-4 and TRBJ2-1; D gene uncertain. The CDR3 is 11 residues long. V gave up 5 bases and J gave up 9 bases, with 8 bases separating them. DNA for the CDR3: TGTGCCAGCAGTCCAAGGAGTGAGCAGTTCTTC. Translation: CASSPRSEQFF.

The gene calls are TRBV6-6 and TRBJ1-2; D is ambiguous. Germline V CDR1 and CDR2: MNHNY, SVGAGI (reference sequence). The ends were cut back, 0 bases at V and 7 bases at J, with 18 bases in the middle. The CDR3 is 16 residues long. The CDR3 loop is CASSYSERPQSGGYTF. CDR3 DNA sequence: TGTGCCAGCAGTTACTCGGAGAGGCCCCAGAGCGGTGGCTACACCTTC.

This chain joins TRBV30 and TRBJ2-1; 7 bases are a match to TRBD1. V shed 0 bases, J shed 7 bases, and the junction held 0 bases outside the gene matches. Per the germline V gene, CDR1 is GTSNPN and CDR2 is SVGIG (reference sequence). The CDR3 length is 12 residues. The CDR3 nucleotides read TGTGCCTGGAGTGTACAGGGGAATGAGCAGTTCTTC. Its translation: CAWSVQGNEQFF.

This sequence joins TRBV15 and TRBJ2-7; a possible D gene is TRBD1 (6 bases). This CDR3 region has 14 residues. Germline V gene sequence: CDR1 LNHNV, CDR2 YYDKDF (reference sequence). The ends were cut back, 3 bases at V and 3 bases at J, with 12 bases in the middle. DNA of the CDR3: TGTGCCACCAGCAGGGGTGGACAGCTCTACGAGCAGTACTTC. Its protein product is CATSRGGQLYEQYF.

The CDR3 is CASSESGGRKNYNEQFF. CDR3 nucleotide sequence: TGCGCCAGCAGTGAGTCAGGTGGGAGGAAAAACTACAATGAGCAGTTCTTC. V gene TRBV10-1 combines with J gene TRBJ2-1; the D gene is possibly TRBD2 (6 bases). CDR1 and CDR2 from the germline V gene are WNHNN and SYGVQD (reference sequence). The CDR3 is made up of 17 amino acids. V lost 0 bases, J lost 3 bases, and 15 bases lay in between.

In its sample, this clone was seen once. The chain uses TRBV20-1 and TRBJ1-2, with a weak D call TRBD1 (6 bases). The germline V gene has CDR1 DFQATT and CDR2 SNEGSKA (reference sequence). The CDR3 extends over 11 amino acids. Trimming took off 6 bases at V and 9 bases at J, with 14 bases between the two ends. The CDR3 here is CSAIQGRSYTF. The CDR3, as DNA: TGCAGTGCAATACAGGGTAGGAGCTACACCTTC.

V gene TRBV20-1 combines with J gene TRBJ2-7, with D possibly being TRBD1 (5 bases). Per the germline V gene, CDR1 is DFQATT and CDR2 is SNEGSKA (reference sequence). The CDR3 length is 13 residues. The germline V and J ends were trimmed by 3 bases and 2 bases, with 11 bases remaining between them. CDR3 sequence: CSASNPGTYEQYF. Here the CDR3 DNA reads TGCAGTGCTAGTAATCCAGGGACCTACGAGCAGTACTTC.

V usage is TRBV7-2 and J usage is TRBJ2-1, with no clear D. V dropped 5 bases and J dropped 0 bases, with 14 bases sitting between them. Looked up from germline, CDR1 is SGHTA and CDR2 is FQGNSA. The CDR3 contains 16 residues. The CDR3 DNA is TGTGCCAGCAGCACTCACCCGCAAAGCTCCTACAATGAGCAGTTCTTC. Protein sequence: CASSTHPQSSYNEQFF.

This sequence joins TRBV7-2 and TRBJ2-5; D is undetermined. CDR1 is SGHTA and CDR2 is FQGNSA in the germline V gene. The CDR3 loop spans 12 amino acids. The V end was cut by 0 bases, the J end by 5 bases, with 4 bases between. Here the CDR3 DNA reads TGTGCCAGCAGCTTAGCCGGGGAGACCCAGTACTTC. Protein product: CASSLAGETQYF.

The rearrangement links TRBV27 to TRBJ2-6, with a weak D call TRBD1 (6 bases). This CDR3 contains 16 residues. Germline V gives CDR1 MNHEY, CDR2 SMNVEV (reference sequence). Trimming stripped 1 base from V and 4 bases from J, with 11 bases between. The CDR3 reads CASSLFAGDGANVLTF. The CDR3, as DNA: TGTGCCAGCAGTTTATTTGCAGGGGACGGGGCCAACGTCCTGACTTTC. Full variable domain (missing parts from reference TRBV27 and TRBJ2-6): EAQVTQNPRYLITVTGKKLTVTCSQNMNHEYMSWYRQDPGLGLRQIYYSMNVEVTDKGDVPEGYKVSRKEKRNFPLILESPSPNQTSLYFCASSLFAGDGANVLTFGAGSRLTVL.

The V and J genes are TRBV10-3 and TRBJ2-3, with 14 nucleotides matching TRBD2. This CDR3 is 19 amino acids long. Germline-derived CDR1 and CDR2 are ENHRY and SYGVKD. Trimming at V came to 2 bases and at J to 1 base, leaving 8 bases not matched to a gene. The CDR3 DNA sequence: TGTGCCATCAGTGAGCCAGGGACTAGCGGGAGTGGGGGCACAGATACGCAGTATTTT. Translation: CAISEPGTSGSGGTDTQYF.

The chain links TRBV5-6 to TRBJ1-1; 7 bases align to TRBD1. The junction had 6 bases not matched to a gene; V was cut back by 5 bases and J by 5 bases. CDR1 is SGHDT and CDR2 is YYEEEE in the germline V gene. The CDR3 spans 13 residues. The CDR3 region is CASRSQGVTEAFF. The CDR3 DNA sequence: TGTGCCAGCAGAAGCCAGGGGGTTACTGAAGCTTTCTTT.

Note on this clone: The junction shows a germline mismatch at one end, possibly a read error. The V call is TRBV10-3, the J call TRBJ1-5; TRBD1 aligns across 9 bases. The germline V gene encodes CDR1 ENHRY and CDR2 SYGVKD. This CDR3 is built from 14 residues. CDR3 nucleotide sequence: TGTGCCATCGGTGATAGACAGGGGGACCAGCCCCAGCATTTT. Its protein product is CAIGDRQGDQPQHF.

This chain uses TRBV7-4 with TRBJ2-7; a weak D match, TRBD2 (6 bases). CDR3 length: 14 residues. V lost 5 bases and J 4 bases, leaving 15 bases between the germline ends. CDR1 and CDR2 (germline): SGHVT, SQSDAQ. The DNA of the CDR3 is TGTGCCAGCAGCACGCGCCGGGACTCATACGAGCAGTACTTC. This sequence encodes CASSTRRDSYEQYF.

The chain recombines TRBV29-1 with TRBJ2-7; 9 bases align to TRBD2. The CDR3 runs to 13 residues. The germline V gene has CDR1 SQVTM and CDR2 ANQGSEA. With V trimmed by 6 bases and J by 0 bases, 3 bases remained unmatched. CDR3 residues: CSVFSGSSYEQYF. The CDR3 bases are TGCAGCGTATTTAGCGGGAGCTCCTACGAGCAGTACTTC.

The rearrangement joins TRBV27 to TRBJ1-2; D might be TRBD1 (5 bases). In germline, CDR1 is MNHEY, CDR2 SMNVEV (reference sequence). V was cut by 3 bases and J by 7 bases, with 21 bases left in between. CDR3 length equals 16 residues. The CDR3 DNA is TGTGCCAGCAGTTTTTCCGGGTTCCAGGGTAGTCGTGGCTACACCTTC. Protein: CASSFSGFQGSRGYTF.

The chain couples TRBV30 to TRBJ2-3; no clear D. V was shortened by 7 bases and J by 0 bases, with 11 bases between the two germline ends. The CDR3 totals 13 residues. Germline CDR1 GTSNPN, CDR2 SVGIG (reference sequence). The CDR3 protein is CALNRISTDTQYF. CDR3 nucleotide sequence: TGTGCCTTGAACAGAATTAGCACAGATACGCAGTATTTT.

The genes are TRBV3-1 (or the pseudogene TRBV3-2) and TRBJ1-2; tentative D call: TRBD1 (5 bases). The germline gives CDR1 LGHDT, CDR2 YNNKEL (reference sequence). V was pared by 5 bases and J by 4 bases, with 11 bases between. This CDR3 has 13 amino acids. In DNA form, the CDR3 reads TGTGCCAGCAGCGCAGGGTTTGGCTATGGCTACACCTTC. The encoded protein is CASSAGFGYGYTF.

This clone was seen more than once but under ten times. V gene TRBV4-3 combines with J gene TRBJ1-2; TRBD1 aligns across 9 bases. The CDR3 covers 18 residues. Germline CDR1 LGHNA, CDR2 YSLEER. J was trimmed by 4 bases and V by 4 bases; bases with no gene match: 16. CDR3 in amino acids: CASSPGGAGTGLFYGYTF. As DNA, the CDR3 is TGCGCCAGCAGCCCTGGGGGGGCCGGGACAGGGTTGTTCTATGGCTACACCTTC.

This clone occurred a few times. The V and J genes are TRBV5-6 and TRBJ2-2; TRBD1 agrees at 8 bases. The CDR3 extends over 16 amino acids. Per the germline V gene, CDR1 is SGHDT and CDR2 is YYEEEE. Losses at the gene ends were 0 bases for V and 3 bases for J; bases not matched to a gene: 4. The chain's CDR3 is CASSLGQGWDTGELFF. The DNA for the CDR3 is TGTGCCAGCAGCTTGGGACAGGGGTGGGACACCGGGGAGCTGTTTTTT.

Points on this clone: It is likely a read error: a sequence one base away is far more abundant. The gene calls are TRBV5-4 and TRBJ2-7; D possibly corresponds to TRBD1 (5 bases). V dropped 2 bases and J dropped 4 bases, with 7 bases sitting between them. This CDR3 comprises 12 residues. CDR1 SGHNT and CDR2 YYREEE come from the germline V gene (reference sequence). For the CDR3, the DNA is TGTGCCAGCAGCTTAGGGGTTTACGAGCAGTACTTC. Amino acids: CASSLGVYEQYF.

CDR3 sequence reads: CASSLGAGGVITTDTQYF. CDR3 coding DNA: TGTGCCAGCAGCTTGGGGGCGGGGGGCGTTATAACGACAGATACGCAGTATTTT. The V and J genes are TRBV5-4 and TRBJ2-3; TRBD2 matches at 8 bases. Germline values: CDR1 SGHNT, CDR2 YYREEE (reference sequence). Trimming cost V 0 bases and J 3 bases; bases outside gene matches: 12. CDR3 length: 18 amino acids.

The V and J genes are TRBV27 and TRBJ1-2, with 7 bases fitting TRBD1. CDR3 length: 15 amino acids. Germline CDR1 MNHEY, CDR2 SMNVEV (reference sequence). The J segment lost 10 bases and the V segment lost 3 bases, leaving 14 bases of the junction unmatched. CDR3 sequence: CASSLGRGIGLDYTF. The DNA for the CDR3 is TGTGCCAGCAGTTTGGGCAGGGGGATCGGCCTAGACTACACCTTC.